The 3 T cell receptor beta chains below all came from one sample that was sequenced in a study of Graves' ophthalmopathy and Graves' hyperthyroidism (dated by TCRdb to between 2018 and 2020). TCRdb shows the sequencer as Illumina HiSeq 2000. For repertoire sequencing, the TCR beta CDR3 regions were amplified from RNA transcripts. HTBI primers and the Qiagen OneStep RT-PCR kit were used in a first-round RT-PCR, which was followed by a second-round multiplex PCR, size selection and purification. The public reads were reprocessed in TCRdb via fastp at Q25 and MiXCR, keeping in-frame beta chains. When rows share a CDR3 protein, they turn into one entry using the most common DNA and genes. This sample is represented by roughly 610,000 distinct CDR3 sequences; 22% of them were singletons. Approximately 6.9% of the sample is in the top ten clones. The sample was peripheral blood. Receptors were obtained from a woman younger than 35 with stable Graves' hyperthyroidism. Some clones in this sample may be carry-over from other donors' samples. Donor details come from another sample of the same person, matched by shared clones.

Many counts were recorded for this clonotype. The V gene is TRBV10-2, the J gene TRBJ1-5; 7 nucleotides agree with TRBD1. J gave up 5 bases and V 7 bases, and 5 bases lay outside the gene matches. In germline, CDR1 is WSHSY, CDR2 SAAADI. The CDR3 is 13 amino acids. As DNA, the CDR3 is TGCGCCAGCAAAGGACAGGTAGATCAGCCCCAGCATTTT. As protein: CASKGQVDQPQHF.

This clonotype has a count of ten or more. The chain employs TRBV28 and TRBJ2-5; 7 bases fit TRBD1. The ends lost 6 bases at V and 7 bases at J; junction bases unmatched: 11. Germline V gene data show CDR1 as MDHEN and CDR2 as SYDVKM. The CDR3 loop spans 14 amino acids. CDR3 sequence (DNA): TGTGCCAGCAGCACTGGGACAGACTACCTGACCCAGTACTTC. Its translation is CASSTGTDYLTQYF.

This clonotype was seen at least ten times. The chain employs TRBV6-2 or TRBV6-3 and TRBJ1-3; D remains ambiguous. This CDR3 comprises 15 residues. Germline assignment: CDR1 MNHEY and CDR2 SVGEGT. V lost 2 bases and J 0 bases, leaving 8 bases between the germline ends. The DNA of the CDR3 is TGTGCCAGCAGTTACGCGGGATCCTCTGGAAACACCATATATTTT. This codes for CASSYAGSSGNTIYF.